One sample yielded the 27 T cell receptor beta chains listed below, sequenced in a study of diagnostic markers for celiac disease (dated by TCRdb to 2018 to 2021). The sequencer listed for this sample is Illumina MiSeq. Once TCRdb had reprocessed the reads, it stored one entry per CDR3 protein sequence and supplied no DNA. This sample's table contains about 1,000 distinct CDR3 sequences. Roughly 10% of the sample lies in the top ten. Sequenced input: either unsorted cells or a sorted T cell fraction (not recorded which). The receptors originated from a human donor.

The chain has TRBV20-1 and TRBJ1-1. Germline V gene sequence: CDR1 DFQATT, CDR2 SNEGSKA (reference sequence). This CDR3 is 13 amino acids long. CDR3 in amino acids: CSARVLGYTEAFF.

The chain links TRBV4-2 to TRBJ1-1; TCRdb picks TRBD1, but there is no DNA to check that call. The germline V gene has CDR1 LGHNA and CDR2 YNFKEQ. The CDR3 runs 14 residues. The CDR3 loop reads CASRQSEGGTEAFF.

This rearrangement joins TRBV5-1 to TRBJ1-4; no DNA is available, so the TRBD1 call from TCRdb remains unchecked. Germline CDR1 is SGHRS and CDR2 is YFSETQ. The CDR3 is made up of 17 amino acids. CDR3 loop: CASSLGDRVGHNEKLVF.

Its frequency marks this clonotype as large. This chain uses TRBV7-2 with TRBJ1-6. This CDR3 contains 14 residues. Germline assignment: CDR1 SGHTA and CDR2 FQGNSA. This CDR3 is CASSPRERNSPLHF.

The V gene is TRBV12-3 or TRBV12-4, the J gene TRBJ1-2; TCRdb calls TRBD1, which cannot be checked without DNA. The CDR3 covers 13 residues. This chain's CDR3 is CASSSLQGSGYTF.

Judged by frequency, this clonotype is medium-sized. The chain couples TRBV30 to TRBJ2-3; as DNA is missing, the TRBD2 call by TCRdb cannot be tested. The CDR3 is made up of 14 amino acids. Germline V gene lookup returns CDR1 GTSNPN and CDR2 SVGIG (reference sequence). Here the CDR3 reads CAWRVWRGTDTQYF.

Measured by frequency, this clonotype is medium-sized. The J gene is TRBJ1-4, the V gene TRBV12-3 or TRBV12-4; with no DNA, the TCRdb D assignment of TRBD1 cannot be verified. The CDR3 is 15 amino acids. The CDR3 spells CASSRAGGEGGKLFF.

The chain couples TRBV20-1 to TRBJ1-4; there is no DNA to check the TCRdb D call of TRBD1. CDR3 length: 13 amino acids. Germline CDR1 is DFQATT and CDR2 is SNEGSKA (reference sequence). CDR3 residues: CSASYRIDRKLFF.

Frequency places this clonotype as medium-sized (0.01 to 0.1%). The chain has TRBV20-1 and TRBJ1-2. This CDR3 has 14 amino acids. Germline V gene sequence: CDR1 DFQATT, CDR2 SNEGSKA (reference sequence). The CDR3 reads CSARVISRGGGYTF.

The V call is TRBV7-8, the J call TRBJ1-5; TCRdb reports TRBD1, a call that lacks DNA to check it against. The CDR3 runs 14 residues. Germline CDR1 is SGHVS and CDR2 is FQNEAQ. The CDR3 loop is CASSSREGNQPQHF.

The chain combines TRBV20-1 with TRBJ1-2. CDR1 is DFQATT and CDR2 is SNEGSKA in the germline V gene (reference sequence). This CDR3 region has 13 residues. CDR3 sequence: CSAKGPRDYGYTF.

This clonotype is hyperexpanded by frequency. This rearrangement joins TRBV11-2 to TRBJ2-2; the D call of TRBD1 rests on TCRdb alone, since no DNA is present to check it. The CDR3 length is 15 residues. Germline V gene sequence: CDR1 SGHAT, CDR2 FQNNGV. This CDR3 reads CASSLWDRDIGELFF. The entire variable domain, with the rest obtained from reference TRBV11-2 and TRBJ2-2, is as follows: EAGVAQSPRYKIIEKRQSVAFWCNPISGHATLYWYQQILGQGPKLLIQFQNNGVVDDSQLPKDRFSAERLKGVDSTLKIQPAKLEDSAVYLCASSLWDRDIGELFFGEGSRLTVL.

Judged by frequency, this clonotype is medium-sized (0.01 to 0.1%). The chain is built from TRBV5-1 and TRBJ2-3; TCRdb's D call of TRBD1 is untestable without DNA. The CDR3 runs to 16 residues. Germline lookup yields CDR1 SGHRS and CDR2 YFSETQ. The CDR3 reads CASSLGLGGTPDTQYF.

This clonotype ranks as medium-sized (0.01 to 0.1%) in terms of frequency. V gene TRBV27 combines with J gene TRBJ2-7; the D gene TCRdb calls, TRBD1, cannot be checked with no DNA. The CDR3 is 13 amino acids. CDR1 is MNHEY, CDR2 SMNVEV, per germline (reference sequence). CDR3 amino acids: CASSLQGSYEQYF.

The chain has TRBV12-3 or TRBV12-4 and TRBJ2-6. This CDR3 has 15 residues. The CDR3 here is CASSFKRSGANVLTF.

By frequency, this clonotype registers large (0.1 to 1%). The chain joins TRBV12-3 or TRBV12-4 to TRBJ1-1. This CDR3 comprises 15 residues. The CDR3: CASPPTRGQYTEAFF.

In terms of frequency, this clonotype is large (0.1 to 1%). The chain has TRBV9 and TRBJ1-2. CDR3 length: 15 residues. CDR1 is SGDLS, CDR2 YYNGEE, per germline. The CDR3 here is CASSVDPSSRYGYTF.

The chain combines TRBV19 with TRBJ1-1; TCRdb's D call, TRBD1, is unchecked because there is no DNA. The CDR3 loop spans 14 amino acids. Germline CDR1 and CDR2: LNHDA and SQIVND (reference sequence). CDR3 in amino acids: CASSRDRANTEAFF.

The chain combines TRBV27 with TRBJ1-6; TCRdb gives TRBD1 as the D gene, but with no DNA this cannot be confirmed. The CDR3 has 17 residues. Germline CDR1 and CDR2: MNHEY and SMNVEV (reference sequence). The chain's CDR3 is CASSLLGAGEMHSPLHF.

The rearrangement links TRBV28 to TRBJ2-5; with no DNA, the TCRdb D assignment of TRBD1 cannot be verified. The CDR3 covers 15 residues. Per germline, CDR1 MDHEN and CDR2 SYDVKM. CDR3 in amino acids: CASSRGGGVQETQYF.

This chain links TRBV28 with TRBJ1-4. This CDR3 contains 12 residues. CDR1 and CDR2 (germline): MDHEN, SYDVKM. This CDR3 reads CASSNSNEKLFF.

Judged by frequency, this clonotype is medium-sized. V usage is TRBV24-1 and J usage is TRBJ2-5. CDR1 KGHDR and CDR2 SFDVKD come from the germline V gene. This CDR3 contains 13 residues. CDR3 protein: CATSDFYRETQYF.

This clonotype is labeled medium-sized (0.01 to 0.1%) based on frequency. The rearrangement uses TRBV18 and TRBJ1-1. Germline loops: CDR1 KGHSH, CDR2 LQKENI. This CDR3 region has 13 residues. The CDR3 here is CASSPKGNTEAFF.

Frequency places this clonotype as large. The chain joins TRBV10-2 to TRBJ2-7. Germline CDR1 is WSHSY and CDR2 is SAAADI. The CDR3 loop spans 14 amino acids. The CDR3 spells CASSESWGPYEQYF.

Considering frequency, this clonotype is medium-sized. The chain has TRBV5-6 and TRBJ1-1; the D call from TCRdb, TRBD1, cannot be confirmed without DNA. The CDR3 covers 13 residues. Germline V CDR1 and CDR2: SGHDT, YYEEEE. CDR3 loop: CASSRTDRIEAFF.

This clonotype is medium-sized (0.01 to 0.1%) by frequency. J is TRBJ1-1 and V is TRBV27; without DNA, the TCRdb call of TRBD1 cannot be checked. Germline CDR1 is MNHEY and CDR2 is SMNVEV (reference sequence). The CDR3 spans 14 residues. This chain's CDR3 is CASSLRGASTEAFF.

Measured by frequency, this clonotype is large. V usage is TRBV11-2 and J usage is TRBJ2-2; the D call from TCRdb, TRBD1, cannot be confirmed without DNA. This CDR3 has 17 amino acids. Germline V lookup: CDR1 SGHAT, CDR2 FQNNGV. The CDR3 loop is CASSQNNRVLATGELFF.